This TCR beta chain was captured in a study of blood T cells in healthy people across ages (dated by TCRdb to between 2014 and 2017). With regard to the full study: In model experiments, template switching captured roughly one uniquely barcoded TCR beta cDNA molecule for every two T cells. Age-related changes in TCR beta repertoire diversity were measured in the study by deep sequencing normalized with unique cDNA molecular identifiers. The donors were divided into four age groups: young (average approximately 16 years), middle-aged (about 41), aged (approximately 62) and long-lived (about 84). To avoid experimental bias, donors of different ages were distributed randomly across sequencing lanes. Using the same blood draw, the study looked at two additional independent replicas of 1 million unique cDNA reads for two donors, one aged 18 to 30 and the other aged 80 or older.

The library came from 5' RACE. TCRdb lists the instrument as Illumina HiSeq 2500. A second PCR of roughly 6 to 11 cycles was performed with a sample-barcoded 5' primer and a J-beta primer mix. Each TCR beta cDNA molecule received a unique molecular identifier from a template-switch 5' adaptor carrying 12 random nucleotides. Each sample yielded at least 2.5 million CDR3-containing paired-end reads. First-strand cDNA synthesis was performed from all RNA using the Mint cDNA synthesis kit, with priming by a TRBC-specific oligonucleotide. Following uracil-DNA glycosylase treatment, all cDNA underwent a first 18-cycle PCR with the universal primers M1SS and BC2_uni_R. As for the original processing: For normalization, 1 million high-quality reads were randomly selected from each sample, with every read carrying a distinct molecular identifier. Instead of being binned into consensus sequences, reads with shared molecular identifiers were discarded. MiTCR, set to a Q25 quality threshold and the strictest error-elimination algorithm, was used for CDR3 identification, clonotype clustering and error correction. A nonparametric unseen species model using Euler transformation provided a lower-bound estimate of total TCR beta diversity. TCRdb handled the public reads itself, with Q25 trimming in fastp and clone calling in MiXCR, and kept productive beta chains. Identical CDR3 protein sequences are pooled into one entry, listed with their most common genes and DNA. TCRdb's processing, not the study's, gives the V and J calls here. Here the sample has roughly 1,700,000 distinct CDR3 sequences; 28% occur a single time. The ten top clones hold around 7.7% of the sample.

What the research found in general, with its limitations: Estimates of total diversity based on one million sequenced T cells were regarded as lower bounds and as underestimates. Because the CMV infection status of the donors was unknown, age-related changes in expanded clonotypes may potentially have been confounded. Bulk unsorted PBMC profiling prevented conclusive comparison of naive and antigen-experienced compartments. The percentage of naive T cells measured by flow cytometry correlated strongly with observed TCR beta diversity. Observed TCR beta diversity per million T cells fell roughly linearly with age, and a significant reduction was already apparent by age around 39. The long-lived group showed more naive CD4+ T cells, fewer expanded clones and increased TCR diversity than the aged group, suggesting age selection.

This clonotype was observed at least ten times. What antigen it recognizes has not been identified. No clone much larger than this one lies a single base away; base qualities are absent. CDR1 and CDR2 were assigned from the germline V gene as SGHTA and FQGNSA. The CDR3, cysteine through phenylalanine, is 13 amino acids long. Left in the record is the CDR3 DNA by itself, 39 bases read in frame from the first base. The junction shows trimming of 5 bases on V and 5 bases on J, plus 12 bases between the germline ends. Donors were a few dozen systemically healthy Caucasian individuals from Russia aged roughly 6 to 90 years. Around 10 milliliters of peripheral blood were drawn from each donor into EDTA-treated Vacutainer tubes. PBMCs were isolated by Ficoll-Paque density-gradient centrifugation, with at least 6.5 million obtained per sample. Trizol reagent was used to extract total RNA from PBMCs, with at least 6 micrograms per sample. Naive CD45RAhigh/CD27high T cell percentages were measured by flow cytometry on a PBMC aliquot from every donor.

This receptor was identified in a woman aged 30 to 39 in good health. The chain is encoded by TRBV7-2 joined to TRBJ1-1; TRBD1 could be the D gene, as 5 bases match. Sequences were obtained from blood. The nucleotide sequence is TGTGCCAGCAGCGGGACCGGAGTGACTGAAGCTTTCTTT. This is translated as CASSGTGVTEAFF.